These 18 T cell receptor beta chains were all obtained from the same sample, sequenced in a study of blood T cell repertoires in COVID-19. The data were produced by immunoSEQ multiplex PCR, yet TCRdb's version contains in-frame clones alone and is incomplete. The repertoire includes about 83,000 clones, roughly 80% of them detected once, and 15% to 17% sits in the top ten. The sample taken for sequencing was peripheral blood. These TCRs come from a woman of 80 years or more with acute or convalescent COVID-19.

The chain recombines TRBV11-2 with TRBJ2-7, with 16 nucleotides matching TRBD2. With 5 bases clipped from V and 2 bases from J, the junction kept 6 bases outside the gene matches. Germline loops: CDR1 SGHAT, CDR2 FQNNGV. This CDR3 comprises 17 residues. The CDR3 nucleotides are TGTGCCAGCAGCCCAGGAGGGACTAGCGGGGGGGCCTACGAGCAGTACTTC. Its translation: CASSPGGTSGGAYEQYF.

The gene calls are TRBV6-5 and TRBJ1-2, with unresolved D. V lost 5 bases and J lost 5, with 6 bases in between. This CDR3 has 11 amino acids. Germline lookup yields CDR1 MNHEY and CDR2 SVGAGI. Here the CDR3 reads CASSPQYGYTF. For the CDR3, the DNA is TGTGCCAGCAGTCCCCAATATGGCTACACCTTC.

The table lists this clone with a few counts. The rearrangement links TRBV11-2 to TRBJ2-5; 8 bases are a match to TRBD2. Unmatched junction bases numbered 15, after V lost 5 bases and J lost 4 bases. Per the germline V gene, CDR1 is SGHAT and CDR2 is FQNNGV. The CDR3 extends over 17 amino acids. The DNA for the CDR3 is TGTGCCAGCAGCCTTTATTCGGGGGGGCCGGGAATAGAGACCCAGTACTTC. Encoded protein: CASSLYSGGPGIETQYF.

DNA for the CDR3: TGCGCCAGCAGCCAAGTGGGTTCGGGGATACCCCTAGCTACGCAGTATTTT. Its translation: CASSQVGSGIPLATQYF. The chain employs TRBV4-1 and TRBJ2-3; TRBD2 is a possible D gene (5 bases). CDR3 size: 17 residues. V shed 1 base and J shed 8 bases, with 22 bases lying between them. The germline CDR1 and CDR2 sequences are MGHRA and YSYEKL.

This chain's CDR3 is CASSLLPGTGIYEQYF. CDR3 DNA sequence: TGTGCCAGCAGCTTATTACCCGGGACAGGGATATACGAGCAGTACTTC. The chain joins TRBV7-9 to TRBJ2-7, with TRBD1 matching 9 bases. The CDR3 length is 16 residues. Looked up from germline, CDR1 is SEHNR and CDR2 is FQNEAQ (reference sequence). V was clipped by 2 bases and J by 4 bases; unmatched bases: 9.

This chain uses TRBV5-1 with TRBJ2-7; possible D gene TRBD2, 5 bases. V lost 0 bases, J lost 6 bases, and 13 bases lay in between. Germline loops: CDR1 SGHRS, CDR2 YFSETQ. This CDR3 comprises 14 residues. CDR3 loop: CASSLEPGKVEQYF. Here the CDR3 DNA reads TGCGCCAGCAGCTTGGAACCGGGGAAGGTCGAGCAGTACTTC.

In this sample, this clone turned up a few times. The rearrangement uses TRBV9 and TRBJ1-4, with 7 bases identical to TRBD1. Losses at the gene ends were 4 bases for V and 0 bases for J; bases not matched to a gene: 3. CDR3 length: 15 residues. Looked up from germline, CDR1 is SGDLS and CDR2 is YYNGEE. CDR3 sequence reads: CASSPGTATNEKLFF. The CDR3 region has the DNA TGTGCCAGCAGCCCTGGGACAGCAACTAATGAAAAACTGTTTTTT.

J is TRBJ2-7 and V is TRBV11-2; D remains ambiguous. CDR3 length: 15 residues. The ends were cut back, 0 bases at V and 0 bases at J, with 9 bases in the middle. Germline CDR1 and CDR2: SGHAT and FQNNGV. CDR3 sequence: CASSLDGSVSYEQYF. The CDR3, as DNA: TGTGCCAGCAGCTTAGACGGCAGCGTCTCCTACGAGCAGTACTTC.

The CDR3 DNA reads as TGTGCCAGCAGTTCTCCGGGGTTTTCCTATGGCTACACCTTC. It translates to CASSSPGFSYGYTF. The chain carries TRBV27 and TRBJ1-2; D ambiguous. The CDR3 consists of 14 residues. Germline V gene lookup returns CDR1 MNHEY and CDR2 SMNVEV (reference sequence). V lost 4 bases and J 4 bases, leaving 13 bases between the germline ends.

The chain links TRBV7-6 to TRBJ1-5; D is undetermined. CDR1 and CDR2 (germline): SGHVS, FNYEAQ. Trimming removed 1 base at V and 6 bases at J, with 7 bases between. The CDR3 has 13 residues. CDR3 DNA sequence: TGTGCCAGCAGCTTAGGCGGGAGTCAGCCCCAGCATTTT. This sequence encodes CASSLGGSQPQHF.

The chain carries TRBV7-2 and TRBJ2-7; D is perhaps TRBD2 (7 bases). The CDR3 contains 15 residues. V lost 5 bases and J lost 1, with 15 bases in between. Germline CDR1 and CDR2: SGHTA and FQGNSA. The CDR3 loop is CASSLKGGGSYEQYF. CDR3 nucleotides: TGTGCCAGCAGCCTCAAGGGAGGGGGTTCCTACGAGCAGTACTTC.

This chain links TRBV6-5 with TRBJ2-7; TRBD2 agrees at 7 bases. J lost 7 bases, V lost 2 bases, and 8 bases had no gene match. CDR3 length: 14 residues. Looked up from germline, CDR1 is MNHEY and CDR2 is SVGAGI. For the CDR3, the DNA is TGTGCCAGCAGTTACGTTTTCGTGGGGGGGGAGCAGTACTTC. Encoded protein: CASSYVFVGGEQYF.

This clone was observed a few times. The CDR3, as DNA: TGTGCCAGCAGCGTGTTGGACTCTGGGGGGGCTTTCTTT. It codes for CASSVLDSGGAFF. The chain combines TRBV2 with TRBJ1-1, with D tentatively TRBD1 (5 bases). The CDR3 runs to 13 residues. V gave up 6 bases and J gave up 11 bases, with 19 bases separating them. Per the germline V gene, CDR1 is SNHLY and CDR2 is FYNNEI.

The rearrangement uses TRBV30 and TRBJ2-7, with TRBD2 identical over 8 bases. The CDR3 is 14 residues long. The V segment lost 3 bases and the J segment 5 bases; nucleotides outside the gene matches: 9. The germline CDR1 and CDR2 sequences are GTSNPN and SVGIG (reference sequence). CDR3 sequence reads: CAWSAGGASDEQYF. As DNA, the CDR3 is TGTGCCTGGAGCGCCGGGGGGGCCTCGGACGAGCAGTACTTC. Combining the CDR3 with reference TRBV30 and TRBJ2-7 gives the whole variable domain SQTIHQWPATLVQPVGSPLSLECTVEGTSNPNLYWYRQAAGRGLQLLFYSVGIGQISSEVPQNLSASRPQDRQFILSSKKLLLSDSGFYLCAWSAGGASDEQYFGPGTRLTVT.

V usage is TRBV11-2 and J usage is TRBJ1-1, with 7 bases that match TRBD1. With V trimmed by 5 bases and J by 1 base, 4 bases remained unmatched. CDR1 and CDR2 from the germline V gene are SGHAT and FQNNGV. CDR3 size: 14 residues. This CDR3 is CASSLRQGNTEAFF. The CDR3 nucleotides read TGTGCCAGCAGCCTCAGACAGGGGAACACTGAAGCTTTCTTT.

The chain joins TRBV19 to TRBJ2-5; TRBD2 is a possible D gene (5 bases). Trimming took 7 bases from V and 5 from J, leaving 17 bases between them. The CDR3 runs to 14 residues. Germline V gene sequence: CDR1 LNHDA, CDR2 SQIVND (reference sequence). CDR3 bases: TGTGCCAGTAACGAGGGCCCGGGTCGGGAGACCCAGTACTTC. Translation: CASNEGPGRETQYF. The full variable domain, with the rest looked up from reference TRBV19 and TRBJ2-5, is DGGITQSPKYLFRKEGQNVTLSCEQNLNHDAMYWYRQDPGQGLRLIYYSQIVNDFQKGDIAEGYSVSREKKESFPLTVTSAQKNPTAFYLCASNEGPGRETQYFGPGTRLLVL.

The CDR3 sequence: CASSFFATNEKLFF. CDR3 DNA: TGTGCCAGCAGTTTCTTTGCAACTAATGAAAAACTGTTTTTT. The chain uses TRBV27 and TRBJ1-4; D unresolved. The V gene's germline CDR1 is MNHEY and CDR2 SMNVEV (reference sequence). The CDR3 sequence is 14 residues long. V lost 3 bases and J lost 0, with 5 bases in between.

The chain couples TRBV7-3 to TRBJ2-5; possibly TRBD1 for D (5 bases). The germline V and J ends were trimmed by 2 bases and 4 bases, with 14 bases remaining between them. This CDR3 has 15 amino acids. CDR1 and CDR2 (germline): SGHTA, FQGTGA. The CDR3 DNA reads as TGTGCCAGCAGCTTATCGGGCTTTCAGGGAGAGACCCAGTACTTC. It codes for CASSLSGFQGETQYF. The whole variable domain, filled in from reference TRBV7-3 and TRBJ2-5, reads GAGVSQTPSNKVTEKGKYVELRCDPISGHTALYWYRQSLGQGPEFLIYFQGTGAADDSGLPNDRFFAVRPEGSVSTLKIQRTERGDSAVYLCASSLSGFQGETQYFGPGTRLLVL.